These T cell receptor beta chains were read from a single sample in a study of early stage breast cancer tumors. Generated by immunoSEQ multiplex PCR, the TCRdb table keeps only in-frame clones and is missing some. The sample has around 40,000 clones, approximately 72% seen once. The sample taken for sequencing was blood. The receptors derive from a person in their fifties with breast cancer. The CDR3 runs from the conserved cysteine through the conserved F or W. D genes are given only for firm matches. Expanded clones are given a class, and other clones once, few, many or no size at all.

clone size: NA; V gene: TRBV6-1; D gene: NA; J gene: TRBJ2-2; CDR3 DNA: TGTGCCAGCAGTGTCCGGTTCCAGAACACCGGGGAGCTGTTTTTT; CDR3 protein: CASSVRFQNTGELFF
clone size: NA; V gene: TRBV5-1; D gene: TRBD2; J gene: TRBJ2-3; CDR3 DNA: TGCGCCAGCAGCTTTCGCGGACTAGCGGGCACAGATACGCAGTATTTT; CDR3 protein: CASSFRGLAGTDTQYF
clone size: NA; V gene: TRBV12-5; D gene: NA; J gene: TRBJ2-5; CDR3 DNA: TGTGCTAGTGGTCCCTCCCCAGTAAGAGAGACCCAGTACTTC; CDR3 protein: CASGPSPVRETQYF
clone size: NA; V gene: TRBV4-3; D gene: NA; J gene: TRBJ2-3; CDR3 DNA: TGCGCCAGCAGCCAGGCAACTAGCAATGGTATGGATACGCAGTATTTT; CDR3 protein: CASSQATSNGMDTQYF
clone size: NA; V gene: TRBV27; D gene: TRBD2; J gene: TRBJ2-7; CDR3 DNA: TGTGCCAGCAGTTTATCTGCGAGCGGGAGGGCTGAGCAGTACTTC; CDR3 protein: CASSLSASGRAEQYF
clone size: NA; V gene: TRBV10-3; D gene: NA; J gene: TRBJ2-5; CDR3 DNA: TGTGCCATCAGGGACAGAACCCAAGAGACCCAGTACTTC; CDR3 protein: CAIRDRTQETQYF
clone size: NA; V gene: TRBV5-4; D gene: TRBD2; J gene: TRBJ2-1; CDR3 DNA: TGTGCCAGCAGCTTTATATTGCGGGAGCCTCACAATGAGCAGTTCTTC; CDR3 protein: CASSFILREPHNEQFF
clone size: NA; V gene: TRBV5-1; D gene: TRBD1; J gene: TRBJ1-6; CDR3 DNA: TGCGCCAGCAGCCAAAGACCTGGGACAGATAATTCACCCCTCCACTTT; CDR3 protein: CASSQRPGTDNSPLHF
clone size: NA; V gene: TRBV10-1; D gene: TRBD1; J gene: TRBJ2-7; CDR3 DNA: TGCGCCAGCAGTGAGTGGACAGGGGGCGAGCAGTACTTC; CDR3 protein: CASSEWTGGEQYF
clone size: NA; V gene: TRBV7-2; D gene: NA; J gene: TRBJ1-2; CDR3 DNA: TGTGCCAGCAGCCCCCAGCGCAGTTCAAGGGGTGGCTACACCTTC; CDR3 protein: CASSPQRSSRGGYTF
clone size: NA; V gene: TRBV30; D gene: NA; J gene: TRBJ1-1; CDR3 DNA: TGTGCCTGGAGAGGGGAAGGGTCTGAAGCTTTCTTT; CDR3 protein: CAWRGEGSEAFF
clone size: once; V gene: TRBV7-9; D gene: TRBD2; J gene: TRBJ2-7; CDR3 DNA: TGTGCCAGCAGCTCAACCGCCGGGACTAGCGGGAAGAACTCCTACGAGCAGTACTTC; CDR3 protein: CASSSTAGTSGKNSYEQYF
clone size: once; V gene: TRBV7-3; D gene: NA; J gene: TRBJ2-1; CDR3 DNA: TGTGCCAGCAGCTTAGAGGTTAGTGAGCAGTTCTTC; CDR3 protein: CASSLEVSEQFF
clone size: NA; V gene: TRBV18; D gene: TRBD1; J gene: TRBJ1-1; CDR3 DNA: TGTGCCAGCTCACCATTGCAGGGGGAGGACGGCACTGAAGCTTTCTTT; CDR3 protein: CASSPLQGEDGTEAFF
clone size: NA; V gene: TRBV18; D gene: NA; J gene: TRBJ1-3; CDR3 DNA: TGTGCCAGCTCACCACCGGGGAGTAACACCATATATTTT; CDR3 protein: CASSPPGSNTIYF
clone size: few; V gene: TRBV6-5; D gene: NA; J gene: TRBJ1-1; CDR3 DNA: TGTGCCAGCAGCAGACAGGCATGGACTGAAGCTTTCTTT; CDR3 protein: CASSRQAWTEAFF
clone size: NA; V gene: TRBV29-1; D gene: TRBD2; J gene: TRBJ2-5; CDR3 DNA: TGCAGCGCCGGAAGCGGGAGGGCCGGGGAGACCCAGTACTTC; CDR3 protein: CSAGSGRAGETQYF
clone size: NA; V gene: TRBV5-1; D gene: NA; J gene: TRBJ2-5; CDR3 DNA: TGCGCCAGCAGCTTGGATATCGACTCGGGGACCCAGTACTTC; CDR3 protein: CASSLDIDSGTQYF
clone size: NA; V gene: TRBV7-7; D gene: TRBD2; J gene: TRBJ2-5; CDR3 DNA: TGTGCTAGCGGCGGGACTATCGAATACCAAGAGACCCAGTACTTC; CDR3 protein: CASGGTIEYQETQYF
clone size: NA; V gene: TRBV7-2; D gene: TRBD2; J gene: TRBJ2-5; CDR3 DNA: TGTGCCAGCAGCTCCGAGACTAGCGGTGGGACCCAGTACTTC; CDR3 protein: CASSSETSGGTQYF
clone size: NA; V gene: TRBV6-5; D gene: TRBD1; J gene: TRBJ1-2; CDR3 DNA: TGTGCCAGCAGGCCGGGACAGTTGATAAGTGGCTACACCTTC; CDR3 protein: CASRPGQLISGYTF
clone size: NA; V gene: TRBV19; D gene: NA; J gene: TRBJ1-1; CDR3 DNA: TGTGCCAGTAGTTTCAGACAGGACGCTGAAGCTTTCTTT; CDR3 protein: CASSFRQDAEAFF
clone size: NA; V gene: TRBV28; D gene: NA; J gene: TRBJ1-1; CDR3 DNA: TGTGCCAGCAGTTTACGGAACACTGAAGCTTTCTTT; CDR3 protein: CASSLRNTEAFF
clone size: NA; V gene: TRBV15; D gene: NA; J gene: TRBJ2-4; CDR3 DNA: TGTGCCACCAGCAGAGAGTTGGCAGCCCAAGGCGGCATTCAGTACTTC; CDR3 protein: CATSRELAAQGGIQYF
clone size: once; V gene: TRBV10-3; D gene: TRBD2; J gene: TRBJ2-4; CDR3 DNA: TGTGCCATCAGTGAGTCGAATCTTTCGGGGGGGCCGAGGGACATTCAGTACTTC; CDR3 protein: CAISESNLSGGPRDIQYF
clone size: NA; V gene: TRBV11-2; D gene: NA; J gene: TRBJ2-1; CDR3 DNA: TGTGCCAGCAGCTTAGCGGGGACTTGGCGCCCCTACAATGAGCAGTTCTTC; CDR3 protein: CASSLAGTWRPYNEQFF
clone size: NA; V gene: TRBV6-1; D gene: TRBD2; J gene: TRBJ2-2; CDR3 DNA: TGTGCCAGTTTGGCGGGAGGGATGAACACCGGGGAGCTGTTTTTT; CDR3 protein: CASLAGGMNTGELFF
clone size: NA; V gene: TRBV11-2; D gene: NA; J gene: TRBJ1-5; CDR3 DNA: TGTGCCAGCAGCTTAACGGGCGGGAATCAGCCCCAGCATTTT; CDR3 protein: CASSLTGGNQPQHF
clone size: NA; V gene: TRBV13; D gene: TRBD2; J gene: TRBJ2-1; CDR3 DNA: TGTGCCAGCAGCTTAAGTGGGAGGGGTTACAATGAGCAGTTCTTC; CDR3 protein: CASSLSGRGYNEQFF
clone size: NA; V gene: TRBV27; D gene: NA; J gene: TRBJ2-1; CDR3 DNA: TGTGCCAGCAGTTTATGGCAGGGCGAAGGTTTCGGTGAGCAGTTCTTC; CDR3 protein: CASSLWQGEGFGEQFF
clone size: NA; V gene: TRBV4-1; D gene: TRBD1; J gene: TRBJ1-1; CDR3 DNA: TGCGCCAGTTCCGGGACAGGAAAGAACACTGAAGCTTTCTTT; CDR3 protein: CASSGTGKNTEAFF
clone size: NA; V gene: TRBV9; D gene: NA; J gene: TRBJ2-5; CDR3 DNA: TGTGCCAGCAGCGTAGAGGGAGAAGAGACCCAGTACTTC; CDR3 protein: CASSVEGEETQYF
clone size: NA; V gene: TRBV5-1; D gene: TRBD1; J gene: TRBJ2-5; CDR3 DNA: TGCGCCAGCAGCCGACAGGGGGTAGAAGAGACCCAGTACTTC; CDR3 protein: CASSRQGVEETQYF
clone size: NA; V gene: TRBV6-5; D gene: TRBD1; J gene: TRBJ2-7; CDR3 DNA: TGTGCCAGCAGTTACTCGAGGACAGGGTCCAACGAGCAGTACTTC; CDR3 protein: CASSYSRTGSNEQYF
clone size: NA; V gene: TRBV9; D gene: TRBD2; J gene: TRBJ2-1; CDR3 DNA: TGTGCCAGCAGCGTAGCCGGGAGGGTCGATGAGCAGTTCTTC; CDR3 protein: CASSVAGRVDEQFF
clone size: NA; V gene: TRBV2; D gene: NA; J gene: TRBJ1-3; CDR3 DNA: TGTGCCAGCAGTGAAGTCGTGGACAGCTCTGGAAACACCATATATTTT; CDR3 protein: CASSEVVDSSGNTIYF
clone size: NA; V gene: TRBV7-3; D gene: TRBD2; J gene: TRBJ2-1; CDR3 DNA: TGTGCCAGCAGCCCAAGCGGGAGCTCATACAATGAGCAGTTCTTC; CDR3 protein: CASSPSGSSYNEQFF
clone size: NA; V gene: TRBV6-5; D gene: NA; J gene: TRBJ2-3; CDR3 DNA: TGTGCCAGCAGTTACGATAGGAGTGCGAAAGATACGCAGTATTTT; CDR3 protein: CASSYDRSAKDTQYF
clone size: once; V gene: TRBV7-8; D gene: TRBD2; J gene: TRBJ2-1; CDR3 DNA: TGTGCCAGCAGCTTGCCTAGCGGGGGCCGGGGCTACAATGAGCAGTTCTTC; CDR3 protein: CASSLPSGGRGYNEQFF
clone size: NA; V gene: TRBV25-1; D gene: NA; J gene: TRBJ2-5; CDR3 DNA: TGTGCCAGCACGGGTGGAGAGACCCAGTACTTC; CDR3 protein: CASTGGETQYF
clone size: NA; V gene: TRBV6-1; D gene: TRBD1; J gene: TRBJ1-5; CDR3 DNA: TGTGCCAGCAGCTTACACGACAGGGAGAATCAGCCCCAGCATTTT; CDR3 protein: CASSLHDRENQPQHF
clone size: NA; V gene: TRBV5-6; D gene: NA; J gene: TRBJ1-1; CDR3 DNA: TGTGCCAGCAGCTTGGTAGGGGGGAGGGACACTGAAGCTTTCTTT; CDR3 protein: CASSLVGGRDTEAFF
clone size: few; V gene: TRBV27; D gene: NA; J gene: TRBJ2-1; CDR3 DNA: TGTGCCAGCAGTCCGACTCGTTTACCGTACAATGAGCAGTTCTTC; CDR3 protein: CASSPTRLPYNEQFF
clone size: NA; V gene: TRBV11-3; D gene: NA; J gene: TRBJ1-1; CDR3 DNA: TGTGCCAGCAGCTTAGGAGGGTTGAACACTGAAGCTTTCTTT; CDR3 protein: CASSLGGLNTEAFF
clone size: NA; V gene: TRBV7-2; D gene: NA; J gene: TRBJ2-3; CDR3 DNA: TGTGCCAGCAGCCTCCTCGGGGGGCTGGGCACAGATACGCAGTATTTT; CDR3 protein: CASSLLGGLGTDTQYF
clone size: NA; V gene: TRBV5-4; D gene: TRBD2; J gene: TRBJ2-3; CDR3 DNA: TGTGCCAGCAGCTTTAATCCACTAGCGGGAGAAGATACGCAGTATTTT; CDR3 protein: CASSFNPLAGEDTQYF
clone size: NA; V gene: TRBV10-1; D gene: TRBD1; J gene: TRBJ2-4; CDR3 DNA: TGCGCCAGCAGTGAAGGACAGGGGATGGGCAAAAACATTCAGTACTTC; CDR3 protein: CASSEGQGMGKNIQYF
clone size: NA; V gene: TRBV18; D gene: TRBD1; J gene: TRBJ2-5; CDR3 DNA: TGTGCCAGCTCACCAGGGACAGACCAAGAGACCCAGTACTTC; CDR3 protein: CASSPGTDQETQYF